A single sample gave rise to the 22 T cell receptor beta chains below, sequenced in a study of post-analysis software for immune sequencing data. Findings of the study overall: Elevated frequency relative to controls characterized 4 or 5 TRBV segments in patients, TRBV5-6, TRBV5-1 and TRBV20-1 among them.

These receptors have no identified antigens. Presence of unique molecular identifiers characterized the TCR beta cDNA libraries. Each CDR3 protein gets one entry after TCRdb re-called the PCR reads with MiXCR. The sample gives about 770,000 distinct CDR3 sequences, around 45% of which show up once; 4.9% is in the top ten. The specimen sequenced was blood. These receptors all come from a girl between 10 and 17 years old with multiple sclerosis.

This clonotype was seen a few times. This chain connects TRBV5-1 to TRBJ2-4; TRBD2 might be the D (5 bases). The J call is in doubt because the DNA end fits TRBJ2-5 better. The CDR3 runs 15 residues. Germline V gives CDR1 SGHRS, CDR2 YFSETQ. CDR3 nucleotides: TGCGCCAGCAGCCCCCCCTTCGGACTGGAAGAGACCCAGTACTTC. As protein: CASSPPFGLEETQYF.

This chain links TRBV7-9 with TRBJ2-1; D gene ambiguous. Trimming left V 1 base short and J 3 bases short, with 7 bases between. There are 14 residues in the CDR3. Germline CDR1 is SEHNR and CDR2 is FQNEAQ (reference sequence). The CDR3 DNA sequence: TGTGCCAGCAGCTTAGTTTCCAACTACAATGAGCAGTTCTTC. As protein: CASSLVSNYNEQFF.

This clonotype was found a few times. The CDR3 loop reads CASMSVRQVNTDTQYF. The DNA for the CDR3 is TGTGCCAGCATGTCGGTCCGGCAGGTGAACACAGATACGCAGTATTTT. The V and J genes are TRBV6-1 and TRBJ2-3; D call uncertain. Germline V gene lookup returns CDR1 MNHNS and CDR2 SASEGT. Trimming cost V 7 bases and J 2 bases, with 19 bases left between them. The CDR3 contains 16 residues.

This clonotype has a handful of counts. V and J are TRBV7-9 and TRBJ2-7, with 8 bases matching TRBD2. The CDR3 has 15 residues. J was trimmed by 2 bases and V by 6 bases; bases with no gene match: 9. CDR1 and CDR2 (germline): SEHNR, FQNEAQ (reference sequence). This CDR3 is CASSPTSGTPYEQYF. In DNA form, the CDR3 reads TGTGCCAGCAGTCCTACTAGCGGAACTCCCTACGAGCAGTACTTC.

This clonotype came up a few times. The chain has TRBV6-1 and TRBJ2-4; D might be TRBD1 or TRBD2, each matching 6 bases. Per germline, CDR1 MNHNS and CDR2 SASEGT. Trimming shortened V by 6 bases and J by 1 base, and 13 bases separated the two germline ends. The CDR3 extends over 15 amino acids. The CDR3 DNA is TGTGCCAGCAGCCTAGGGGGGATGGCCAAAAACATTCAGTACTTC. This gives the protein CASSLGGMAKNIQYF.

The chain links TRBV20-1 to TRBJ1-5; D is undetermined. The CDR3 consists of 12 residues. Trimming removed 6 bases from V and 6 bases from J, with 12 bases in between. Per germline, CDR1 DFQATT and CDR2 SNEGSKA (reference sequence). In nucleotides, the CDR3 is TGCAGTGCCCCCCCCCCAGGTCAGCCCCAGCATTTT. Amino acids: CSAPPPGQPQHF.

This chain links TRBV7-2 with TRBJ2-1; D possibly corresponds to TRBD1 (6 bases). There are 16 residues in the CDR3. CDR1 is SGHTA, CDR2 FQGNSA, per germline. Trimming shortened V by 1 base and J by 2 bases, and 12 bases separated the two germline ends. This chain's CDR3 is CASSLGTANPYNEQFF. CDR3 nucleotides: TGTGCCAGCAGCTTAGGGACAGCCAACCCCTACAATGAGCAGTTCTTC.

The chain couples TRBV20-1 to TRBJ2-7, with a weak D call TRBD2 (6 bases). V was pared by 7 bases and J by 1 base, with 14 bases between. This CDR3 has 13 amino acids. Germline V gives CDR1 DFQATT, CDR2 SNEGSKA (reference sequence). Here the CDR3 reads CSVAAPNSYEQYF. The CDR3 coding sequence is TGCAGTGTAGCGGCTCCAAATTCCTACGAGCAGTACTTC.

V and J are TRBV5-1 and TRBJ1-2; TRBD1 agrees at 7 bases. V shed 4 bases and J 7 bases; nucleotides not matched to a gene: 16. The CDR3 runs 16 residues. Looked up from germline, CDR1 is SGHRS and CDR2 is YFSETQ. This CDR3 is CASSPLTATGFLGYTF. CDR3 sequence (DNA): TGCGCCAGCAGCCCTCTAACAGCGACAGGGTTCCTTGGCTACACCTTC.

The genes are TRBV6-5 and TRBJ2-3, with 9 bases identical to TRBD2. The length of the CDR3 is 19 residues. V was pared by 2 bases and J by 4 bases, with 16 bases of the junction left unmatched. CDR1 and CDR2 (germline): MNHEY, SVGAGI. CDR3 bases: TGTGCCAGCAGTTACAGTGTGCCCTTTAGCGGGAGTAAGGCAGATACGCAGTATTTT. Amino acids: CASSYSVPFSGSKADTQYF.

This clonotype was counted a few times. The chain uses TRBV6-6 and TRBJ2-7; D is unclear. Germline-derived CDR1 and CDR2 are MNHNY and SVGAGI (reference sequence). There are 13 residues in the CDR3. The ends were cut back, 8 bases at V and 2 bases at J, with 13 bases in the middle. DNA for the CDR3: TGTGCCAGCGGGCCTCTCCCCACCTACGAGCAGTACTTC. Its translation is CASGPLPTYEQYF.

CDR3 amino acids: CSAPEEGDTQYF. As DNA, the CDR3 is TGCAGTGCCCCGGAGGAAGGGGATACGCAGTATTTT. The J gene is TRBJ2-3, the V gene TRBV20-1; D is perhaps TRBD2 (5 bases). The V gene's germline CDR1 is DFQATT and CDR2 SNEGSKA (reference sequence). This CDR3 spans 12 amino acids. Trimming took off 6 bases at V and 6 bases at J, with 13 bases between the two ends.

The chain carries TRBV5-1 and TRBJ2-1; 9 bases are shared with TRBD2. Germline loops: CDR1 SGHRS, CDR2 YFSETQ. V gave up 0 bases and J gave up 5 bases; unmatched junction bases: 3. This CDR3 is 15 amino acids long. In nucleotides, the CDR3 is TGCGCCAGCAGCTTGGTAGCGGGAGCCGACAATGAGCAGTTCTTC. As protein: CASSLVAGADNEQFF.

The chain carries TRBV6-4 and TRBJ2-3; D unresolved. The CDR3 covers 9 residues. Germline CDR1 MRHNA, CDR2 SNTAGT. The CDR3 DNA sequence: TGTATCGACCCAGATACGCAGTATTTT. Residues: CIDPDTQYF.

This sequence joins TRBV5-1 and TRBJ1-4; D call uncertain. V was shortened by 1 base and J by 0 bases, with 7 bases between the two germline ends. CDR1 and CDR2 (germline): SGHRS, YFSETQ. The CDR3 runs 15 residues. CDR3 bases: TGCGCCAGCAGCTTGCGCAGAGCAACTAATGAAAAACTGTTTTTT. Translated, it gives CASSLRRATNEKLFF.

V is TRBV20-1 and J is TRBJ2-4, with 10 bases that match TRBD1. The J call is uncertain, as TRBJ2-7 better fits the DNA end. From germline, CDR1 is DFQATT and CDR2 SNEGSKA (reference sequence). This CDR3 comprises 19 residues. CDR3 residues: CSAAPGQGSGGGSYYEQYF. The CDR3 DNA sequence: TGCAGTGCTGCGCCGGGACAGGGGTCCGGCGGGGGGTCGTACTACGAGCAGTACTTC.

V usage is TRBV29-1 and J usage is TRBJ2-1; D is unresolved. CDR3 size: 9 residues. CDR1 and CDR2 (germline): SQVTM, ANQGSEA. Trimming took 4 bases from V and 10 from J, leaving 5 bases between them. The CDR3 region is CSVGKEQFF. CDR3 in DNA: TGCAGCGTTGGGAAGGAGCAGTTCTTC.

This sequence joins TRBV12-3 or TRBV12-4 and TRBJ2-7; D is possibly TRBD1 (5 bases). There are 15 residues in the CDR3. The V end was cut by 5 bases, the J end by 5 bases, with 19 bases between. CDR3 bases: TGTGCCAGCAGTGGTAACAGGATCGCGCCTCACGAGCAGTACTTC. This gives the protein CASSGNRIAPHEQYF.

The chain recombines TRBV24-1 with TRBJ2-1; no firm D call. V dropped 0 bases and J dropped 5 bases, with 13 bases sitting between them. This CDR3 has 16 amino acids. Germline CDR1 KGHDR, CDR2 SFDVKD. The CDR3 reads CATSDLHRSSNNEQFF. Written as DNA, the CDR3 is TGTGCCACCAGTGATTTGCATAGGTCCTCTAACAATGAGCAGTTCTTC.

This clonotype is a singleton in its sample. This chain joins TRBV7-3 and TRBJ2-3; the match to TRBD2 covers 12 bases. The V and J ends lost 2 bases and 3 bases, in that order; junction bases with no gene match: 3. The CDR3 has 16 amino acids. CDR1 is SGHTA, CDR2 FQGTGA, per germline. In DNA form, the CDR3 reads TGTGCCAGCAGCTTAGGGACTAGCGGGCCTACAGATACGCAGTATTTT. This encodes CASSLGTSGPTDTQYF.

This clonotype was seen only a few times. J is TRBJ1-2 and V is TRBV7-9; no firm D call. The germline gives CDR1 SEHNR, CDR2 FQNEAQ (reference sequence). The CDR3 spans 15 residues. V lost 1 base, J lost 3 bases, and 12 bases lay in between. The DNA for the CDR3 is TGTGCCAGCAGCTTAGGCCAGACCTTATACTATGGCTACACCTTC. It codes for CASSLGQTLYYGYTF.

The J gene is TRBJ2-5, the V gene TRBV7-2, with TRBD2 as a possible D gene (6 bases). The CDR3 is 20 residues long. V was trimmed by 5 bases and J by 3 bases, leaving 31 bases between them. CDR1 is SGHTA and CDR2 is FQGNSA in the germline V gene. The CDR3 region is CASSKGLPLSGITVKETQYF. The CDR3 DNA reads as TGTGCCAGCAGCAAGGGACTCCCTTTGAGTGGTATAACGGTGAAAGAGACCCAGTACTTC.